This T cell receptor (beta chain) was sequenced in a study of cytomegalovirus exposure and HLA in healthy donors. Study-wide context: An analysis done earlier identified 100 million to 140 million unique TCR beta sequences from about 180 million T cells. Study-wide results and caveats: Only CMV serostatus was available as immune exposure information. An analysis that was carried out later associated fewer than 20,000 TCR beta sequences with HLA alleles at 0.05 false discovery rate.

This clone was detected a few times. The antigen is unknown. CDR1 and CDR2 from the germline V gene are SNHLY and FYNNEI. The CDR3 sequence is 14 residues long. V was shortened by 8 bases and J by 4 bases, with 14 bases between the two germline ends. The primer mix had 60 Vbeta and 13 Jbeta primers. The method was immunoSEQ multiplex PCR; TCRdb's version includes in-frame clones alone and lacks a portion of them. This sample yields some 150,000 clones, of which roughly 80% are seen a single time; roughly 4.5% belongs to the top ten. This rearrangement joins TRBV2 to TRBJ1-4; D gene ambiguous. The receptor comes from a man aged 35 to 55 in good health and CMV-seropositive. The sample comprised PBMCs. The CDR3 DNA reads as TGTGCCAGCCTCCCGGTCGGGAATAATGAAAAACTGTTTTTT. It is translated as CASLPVGNNEKLFF.